The TCR beta chain under discussion was sequenced for a study of shared clonotypes between healthy human individuals. Several immunoSEQ plates received, in even portions, the genomic DNA of each subset. The repertoire was sequenced with immunoSEQ multiplex PCR; TCRdb's copy has only in-frame clones and lacks some. Of under 1 million clones listed, roughly 92% were seen once; the top ten hold approximately 25%. Terminally differentiated effector memory CD45RA+ cells were left out of the naive CD8 fraction, which was CD45RO-negative and positively selected for CCR7. This CDR3 contains 14 residues. Looked up from germline, CDR1 is MRHNA and CDR2 is SNTAGT. V lost 6 bases and J lost 10, with 19 bases in between. Whole-study findings and limits: Read depth was anticipated to influence clonotype sharing among donors. In contrast to clonotypes shared by all four donors, non-shared clonotypes had lower generation probabilities.

As to this clone: Antigen: not known.

Sequencing was performed on naive CD8+ T cells sorted from blood. The source is a man aged 25-40 years in good health. The rearrangement joins TRBV6-4 to TRBJ2-1, with D possibly TRBD2 on 6 matching bases. The CDR3 reads CASSREYEKGEQFF. The CDR3 DNA follows: TGTGCCAGCAGCCGGGAGTACGAAAAGGGGGAGCAGTTCTTC.